One sample yielded the 8 T cell receptor beta chains listed below, sequenced in a study of CD8 T cells in Susac syndrome. Roughly 0.5 to 1 ug RNA was reverse transcribed with random hexamers. TCRdb itself ran the immunoSEQ multiplex PCR reads through MiXCR, one entry per CDR3 protein. The sample records around 130,000 distinct CDR3 sequences, approximately 94% being singletons. Sequencing was carried out using CD4+ T cells from PBMCs. All receptors derive from a human donor in good health.

This chain uses TRBV5-1 with TRBJ2-7, with 10 bases fitting TRBD1. The CDR3 length is 14 residues. Germline loops: CDR1 SGHRS, CDR2 YFSETQ. Trimming cost V 3 bases and J 7 bases; bases outside gene matches: 7. The CDR3 loop reads CASSSGQGPQEQYF. The CDR3, as DNA: TGCGCCAGCAGCTCGGGACAGGGGCCACAAGAGCAGTACTTC.

The J gene is TRBJ1-1, the V gene TRBV3-1; no reliable D call. The V gene lost 1 base and the J gene lost 2 bases, with 5 bases spanning the gap. Germline CDR1 LGHDT, CDR2 YNNKEL (reference sequence). The CDR3 is 13 residues long. The CDR3 bases are TGTGCCAGCAGCCAAGGGCCAAACACTGAAGCTTTCTTT. It specifies CASSQGPNTEAFF. Combining the CDR3 with reference TRBV3-1 and TRBJ1-1 gives the whole variable domain DTAVSQTPKYLVTQMGNDKSIKCEQNLGHDTMYWYKQDSKKFLKIMFSYNNKELIINETVPNRFSPKSPDKAHLNLHINSLELGDSAVYFCASSQGPNTEAFFGQGTRLTVV.

Details on this clonotype: Mismatch with germline at one junction end may stem from a read error. The gene calls are TRBV20-1 and TRBJ2-1; 10 bases fit TRBD1. CDR3 size: 15 residues. Germline V CDR1 and CDR2: DFQATT, SNEGSKA (reference sequence). The CDR3 region is CSAGELGTGVREQFF. The DNA of the CDR3 is TGCAGTGCTGGAGAGTTAGGGACAGGGGTGCGAGAGCAGTTCTTC.

The V call is TRBV29-1, the J call TRBJ2-5; D is undetermined. Per germline, CDR1 SQVTM and CDR2 ANQGSEA. V was cut by 4 bases and J by 2 bases, with 17 bases left in between. The CDR3 runs to 15 residues. The CDR3 region is CSVGYRPLVQETQYF. CDR3 sequence (DNA): TGCAGCGTTGGATACCGGCCACTCGTACAAGAGACCCAGTACTTC.

CDR3 loop: CALQGLTDTQYF. CDR3 bases: TGTGCCTTACAGGGTTTGACAGATACGCAGTATTTT. V gene TRBV30 combines with J gene TRBJ2-3; a weak D match, TRBD1 (6 bases). Germline V gene sequence: CDR1 GTSNPN, CDR2 SVGIG (reference sequence). CDR3 size: 12 residues. Trimming cost V 7 bases and J 3 bases, with 11 bases left between them. The full variable domain, with the rest looked up from reference TRBV30 and TRBJ2-3, is SQTIHQWPATLVQPVGSPLSLECTVEGTSNPNLYWYRQAAGRGLQLLFYSVGIGQISSEVPQNLSASRPQDRQFILSSKKLLLSDSGFYLCALQGLTDTQYFGPGTRLTVL.

The V call is TRBV6-5, the J call TRBJ2-5, with D hard to call. The CDR3 extends over 15 amino acids. V lost 0 bases and J lost 1, with 9 bases in between. Per germline, CDR1 MNHEY and CDR2 SVGAGI. The CDR3 nucleotides read TGTGCCAGCAGTTACTCGGTACATGGCCAAGAGACCCAGTACTTC. Translation gives CASSYSVHGQETQYF.

The chain carries TRBV2 and TRBJ2-3; D call uncertain. The germline V gene encodes CDR1 SNHLY and CDR2 FYNNEI. V shed 8 bases and J shed 0 bases, with 12 bases lying between them. This CDR3 is 14 amino acids long. CDR3 coding DNA: TGTGCCAGCTCCTTTAAGGCTAGCACAGATACGCAGTATTTT. Its translation: CASSFKASTDTQYF. The whole variable domain, filled in from reference TRBV2 and TRBJ2-3, reads EPEVTQTPSHQVTQMGQEVILRCVPISNHLYFYWYRQILGQKVEFLVSFYNNEISEKSEIFDDQFSVERPDGSNFTLKIRSTKLEDSAMYFCASSFKASTDTQYFGPGTRLTVL.

Only one count was recorded for this clonotype. J is TRBJ2-7 and V is TRBV6-1, with D possibly TRBD1 on 5 matching bases. Per the germline V gene, CDR1 is MNHNS and CDR2 is SASEGT. The length of the CDR3 is 11 residues. Deletions cut 11 bases from V and 5 bases from J, with 13 bases between. The CDR3 sequence is CAGQKGHEQYF. As DNA, the CDR3 is TGTGCCGGGCAAAAGGGGCACGAGCAGTACTTC.